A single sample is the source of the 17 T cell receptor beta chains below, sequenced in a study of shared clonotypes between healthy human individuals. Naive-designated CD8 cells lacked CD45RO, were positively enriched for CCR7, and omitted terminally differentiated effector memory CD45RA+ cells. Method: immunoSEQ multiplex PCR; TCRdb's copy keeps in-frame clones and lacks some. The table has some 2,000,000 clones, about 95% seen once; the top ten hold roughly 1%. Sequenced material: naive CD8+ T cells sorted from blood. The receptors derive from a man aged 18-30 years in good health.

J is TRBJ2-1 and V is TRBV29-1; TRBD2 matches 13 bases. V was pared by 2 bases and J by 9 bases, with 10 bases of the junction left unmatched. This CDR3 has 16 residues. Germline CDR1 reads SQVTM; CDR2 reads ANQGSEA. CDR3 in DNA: TGCAGCGTTGAAAGGAGACTAGCGGGGGGTGGTACTGAGCAGTTCTTC. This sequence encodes CSVERRLAGGGTEQFF.

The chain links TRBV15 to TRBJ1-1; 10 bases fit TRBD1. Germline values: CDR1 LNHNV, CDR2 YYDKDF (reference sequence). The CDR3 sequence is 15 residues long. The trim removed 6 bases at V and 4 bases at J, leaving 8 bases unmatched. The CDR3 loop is CATSRDRGIFTEAFF. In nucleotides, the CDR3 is TGTGCCACCAGTAGGGACAGGGGAATTTTCACTGAAGCTTTCTTT.

The chain's CDR3 is CASSVGGQGTEAFF. CDR3 DNA sequence: TGTGCCAGCAGCGTAGGAGGACAGGGAACTGAAGCTTTCTTT. This chain uses TRBV9 with TRBJ1-1; the match to TRBD1 covers 8 bases. Trimming removed 0 bases from V and 5 bases from J; junction bases left unmatched: 3. Germline V gene lookup returns CDR1 SGDLS and CDR2 YYNGEE. This CDR3 has 14 amino acids.

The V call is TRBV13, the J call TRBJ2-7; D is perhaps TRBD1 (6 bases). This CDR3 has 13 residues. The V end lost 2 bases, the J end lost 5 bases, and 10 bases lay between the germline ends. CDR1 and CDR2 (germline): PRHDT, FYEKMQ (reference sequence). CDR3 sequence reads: CASSLSEGDEQYF. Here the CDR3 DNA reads TGTGCCAGCAGCTTAAGTGAGGGGGACGAGCAGTACTTC.

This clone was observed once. CDR3 in amino acids: CASSSGESYEQYF. The CDR3 region has the DNA TGTGCCAGTAGTAGCGGAGAGTCCTACGAGCAGTACTTC. The rearrangement joins TRBV19 to TRBJ2-7; unclear D gene. The CDR3 is 13 amino acids. V gave up 4 bases and J gave up 1 base, with 8 bases separating them. Germline-derived CDR1 and CDR2 are LNHDA and SQIVND (reference sequence).

This chain's CDR3 is CATSAGTEDYGYTF. CDR3 bases: TGTGCCACCAGCGCCGGGACCGAGGACTATGGCTACACCTTC. V is TRBV15 and J is TRBJ1-2; maybe TRBD1 (5 bases). This CDR3 is built from 14 residues. Germline values: CDR1 LNHNV, CDR2 YYDKDF (reference sequence). Trimming stripped 5 bases from V and 3 bases from J, with 13 bases between.

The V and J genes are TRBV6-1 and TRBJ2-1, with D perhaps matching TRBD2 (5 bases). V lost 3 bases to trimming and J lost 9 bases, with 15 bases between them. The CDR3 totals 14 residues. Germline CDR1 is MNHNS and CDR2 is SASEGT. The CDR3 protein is CASSDPPLVGEQFF. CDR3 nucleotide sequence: TGTGCCAGCAGTGATCCCCCACTAGTGGGTGAGCAGTTCTTC.

CDR3 sequence: CASSITSGGSSYNEQFF. In nucleotides, the CDR3 is TGTGCCAGTAGTATTACTAGCGGGGGTAGCTCCTACAATGAGCAGTTCTTC. The genes are TRBV19 and TRBJ2-1; TRBD2 matches 11 bases. Unmatched junction bases numbered 4, after V lost 3 bases and J lost 0 bases. This CDR3 spans 17 amino acids. The V gene's germline CDR1 is LNHDA and CDR2 SQIVND (reference sequence). Looking up the rest from reference TRBV19 and TRBJ2-1 gives the full variable domain: DGGITQSPKYLFRKEGQNVTLSCEQNLNHDAMYWYRQDPGQGLRLIYYSQIVNDFQKGDIAEGYSVSREKKESFPLTVTSAQKNPTAFYLCASSITSGGSSYNEQFFGPGTRLTVL.

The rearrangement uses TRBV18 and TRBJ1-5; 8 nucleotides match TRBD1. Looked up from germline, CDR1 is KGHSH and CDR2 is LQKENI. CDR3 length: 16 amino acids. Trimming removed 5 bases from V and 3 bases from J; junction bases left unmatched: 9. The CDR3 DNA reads TGTGCCAGCTCAGAGGACCCAGGGGGCGCCAATCAGCCCCAGCATTTT. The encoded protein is CASSEDPGGANQPQHF.

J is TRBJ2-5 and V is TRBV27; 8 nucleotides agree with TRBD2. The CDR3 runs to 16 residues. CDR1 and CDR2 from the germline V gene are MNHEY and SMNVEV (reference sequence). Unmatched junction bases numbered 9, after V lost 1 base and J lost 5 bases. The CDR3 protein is CASSLFYAGGKETQYF. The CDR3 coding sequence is TGTGCCAGCAGTTTATTCTATGCGGGGGGAAAGGAGACCCAGTACTTC.

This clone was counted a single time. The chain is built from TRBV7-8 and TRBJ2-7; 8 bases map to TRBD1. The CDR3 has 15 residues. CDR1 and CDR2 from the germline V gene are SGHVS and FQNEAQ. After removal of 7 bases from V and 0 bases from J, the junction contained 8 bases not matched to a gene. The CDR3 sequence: CASTLRDRSSYEQYF. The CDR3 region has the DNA TGTGCCAGCACTCTACGGGACAGGAGCTCCTACGAGCAGTACTTC.

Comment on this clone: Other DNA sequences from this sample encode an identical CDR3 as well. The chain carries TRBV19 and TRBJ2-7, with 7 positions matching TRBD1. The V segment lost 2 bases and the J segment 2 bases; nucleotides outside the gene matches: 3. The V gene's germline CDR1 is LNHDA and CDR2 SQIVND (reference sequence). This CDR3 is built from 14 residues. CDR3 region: CASSIRGLAYEQYF. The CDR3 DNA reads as TGTGCCAGTAGTATAAGGGGGCTTGCCTACGAGCAGTACTTC.

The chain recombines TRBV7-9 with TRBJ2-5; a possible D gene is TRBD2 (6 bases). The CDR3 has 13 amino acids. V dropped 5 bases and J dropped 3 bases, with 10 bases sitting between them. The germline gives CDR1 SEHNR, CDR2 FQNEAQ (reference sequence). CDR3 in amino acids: CASSARGEETQYF. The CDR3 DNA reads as TGTGCCAGCAGCGCACGCGGGGAAGAGACCCAGTACTTC.

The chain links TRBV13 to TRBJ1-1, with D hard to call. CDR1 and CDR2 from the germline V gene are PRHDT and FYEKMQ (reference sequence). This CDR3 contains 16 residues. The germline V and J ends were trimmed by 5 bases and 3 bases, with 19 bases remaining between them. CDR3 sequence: CASSPHFLGVDTEAFF. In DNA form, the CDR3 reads TGTGCCAGCAGCCCCCATTTTCTGGGTGTGGACACTGAAGCTTTCTTT.

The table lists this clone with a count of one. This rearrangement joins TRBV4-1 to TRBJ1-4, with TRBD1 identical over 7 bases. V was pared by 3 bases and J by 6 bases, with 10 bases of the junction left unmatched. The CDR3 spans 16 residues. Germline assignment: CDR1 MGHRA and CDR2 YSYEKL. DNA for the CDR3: TGCGCCAGCAGCCAGGACCTTCAGGGGGAGGATGAAAAACTGTTTTTT. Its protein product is CASSQDLQGEDEKLFF.

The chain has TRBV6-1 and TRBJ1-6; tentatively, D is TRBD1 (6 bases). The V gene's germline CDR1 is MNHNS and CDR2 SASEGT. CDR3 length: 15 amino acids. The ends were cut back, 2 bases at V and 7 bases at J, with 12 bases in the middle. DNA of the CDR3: TGTGCCAGCAGTGAATACCCAGGGGCCAATTCACCCCTCCACTTT. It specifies CASSEYPGANSPLHF.

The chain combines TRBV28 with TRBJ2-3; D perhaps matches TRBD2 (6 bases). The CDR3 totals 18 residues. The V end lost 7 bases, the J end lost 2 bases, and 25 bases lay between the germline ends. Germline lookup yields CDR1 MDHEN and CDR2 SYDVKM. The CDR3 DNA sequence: TGTGCCAGCACTGCACCCGTCCGGGACTCCGACTACACAGATACGCAGTATTTT. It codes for CASTAPVRDSDYTDTQYF.